The TCR beta chain under discussion was sequenced for a study of T-cell memory formation after mild COVID-19. About the study: Clusters were largely donor specific. Study findings and constraints: Clones shrinking between day 15 and 85 showed a balanced CD4/CD8 split, and those that grew later tilted toward CD4+. Memory cells collected pre-infection included some clones that later responded, suggesting cross-reactive memory joined.

The CDR3 runs to 15 residues. Germline V gives CDR1 MNHEY, CDR2 SMNVEV (reference sequence). Trimming removed 5 bases at V and 7 bases at J, with 15 bases between. In the case of this clonotype: Antigen unknown.

In TCRdb, the 5' RACE reads were re-called with MiXCR into one record per CDR3 protein. This table has under 200,000 distinct CDR3 sequences, 30% to 35% appearing once. The chain recombines TRBV27 with TRBJ1-6; a weak D match, TRBD1 (6 bases). Sample: PBMCs or a T cell subset sorted from them (not recorded which). This receptor was identified in an adult woman who had mild COVID-19 (a few samples of this study predate the infection). Cell type and time point are not known. CDR3 protein: CASSPGGQGNSPLHF. The CDR3, as DNA: TGTGCCAGCAGTCCCGGGGGGCAGGGGAATTCACCCCTCCACTTT.